The source of this T cell receptor (beta chain) is a study of tumor-infiltrating lymphocytes in oesophageal squamous cell carcinoma. This clonotype showed up many times. One base away lies a much larger clone, so this may be a sequencing read error. J gave up 11 bases and V 2 bases, and 14 bases lay outside the gene matches. Germline V gene lookup returns CDR1 MNHNS and CDR2 SASEGT. This CDR3 contains 15 residues. One entry per CDR3 protein results from TCRdb running MiXCR on the PCR reads. Seen here are over 10,000 distinct CDR3 sequences, less than 65% observed once, and the top ten hold 11% to 15%.

The TCR sequence derives from a male donor with esophageal squamous cell carcinoma. The source material was normal esophageal tissue next to the tumor. The chain joins TRBV6-1 to TRBJ2-5; 7 positions agree with TRBD2. The CDR3 here is CASSESPSGTDEQYF. The CDR3 bases are TGTGCCAGCAGTGAAAGCCCCAGCGGGACGGATGAGCAGTACTTC.